This T cell receptor beta chain came from a study of cytomegalovirus exposure and HLA in healthy donors. Germline loops: CDR1 SGDLS, CDR2 YYNGEE. CDR3 length equals 15 residues. V was trimmed by 4 bases and J by 1 base, leaving 11 bases between them. Primers for the PCR totalled 60 Vbeta and 13 Jbeta. Assay: immunoSEQ multiplex PCR; the TCRdb copy retains only in-frame clones and omits some. Found here are about 140,000 clones, roughly 78% of them singletons; the top ten hold 2% to 2.5%. Study results and caveats: Presence/absence analyses assumed roughly uniform sequencing depth across donors, which may not hold. A later analysis reportedly found fewer N-insertions in an Asian-associated ancestry cluster than the roughly 730-donor mean.

About this clone: Its antigen is unidentified.

The genes are TRBV9 and TRBJ2-2; weak D call: TRBD2 (5 bases). The sequenced sample consisted of PBMCs. The clonotype comes from a man aged 25-45 years in good health and CMV-seronegative. The CDR3 loop reads CASSFRGVNTGELFF. The DNA for the CDR3 is TGTGCCAGCAGCTTTCGGGGAGTGAACACCGGGGAGCTGTTTTTT.